The clone carrying this T cell receptor (beta chain) was counted many times. Its antigen is not known. Amplification of TCR beta CDR3 regions was performed using RNA transcripts as template. The HTBI set primed first-round TCR CDR3 RT-PCR. MiXCR was run by TCRdb on the multiplex PCR reads, yielding one entry per CDR3 protein. The data hold roughly 500,000 distinct CDR3 sequences, with about 43% observed a single time. This record belongs to a study of T cells in Graves' hyperthyroidism and ophthalmopathy. Study outcomes and limitations: Most clonotypes expanded in thyroid above 0.001 were likewise present in blood.

The CDR3 loop spans 14 amino acids. V shed 4 bases and J shed 2 bases, with 9 bases lying between them. The germline gives CDR1 SGHRS, CDR2 YFSETQ. This clonotype was obtained from an adult woman with Graves' disease, either hyperthyroidism or ophthalmopathy (not recorded which). The specimen was peripheral blood or thyroid tissue (not recorded which). The chain has TRBV5-1 and TRBJ2-2; possibly TRBD1 for D (5 bases). The CDR3 spells CASSPTENTGELFF. CDR3 DNA: TGCGCCAGCAGCCCGACAGAAAACACCGGGGAGCTGTTTTTT.